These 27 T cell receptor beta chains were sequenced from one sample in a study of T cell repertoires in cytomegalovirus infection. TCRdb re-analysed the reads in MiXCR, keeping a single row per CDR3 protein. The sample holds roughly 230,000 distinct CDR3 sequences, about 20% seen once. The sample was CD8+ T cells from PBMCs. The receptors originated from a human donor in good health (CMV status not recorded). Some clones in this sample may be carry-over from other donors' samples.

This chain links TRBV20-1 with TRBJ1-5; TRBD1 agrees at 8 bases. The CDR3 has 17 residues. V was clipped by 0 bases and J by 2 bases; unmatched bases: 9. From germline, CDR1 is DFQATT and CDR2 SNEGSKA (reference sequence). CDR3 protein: CSAREGRGRSGNQPQHF. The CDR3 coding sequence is TGCAGTGCTAGAGAGGGCAGGGGGCGATCAGGCAATCAGCCCCAGCATTTT.

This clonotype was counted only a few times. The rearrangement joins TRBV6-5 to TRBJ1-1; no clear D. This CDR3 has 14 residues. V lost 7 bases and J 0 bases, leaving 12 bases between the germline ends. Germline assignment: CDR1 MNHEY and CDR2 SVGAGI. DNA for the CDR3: TGTGCCAGCACCCAGGACGGCTTGAACACTGAAGCTTTCTTT. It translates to CASTQDGLNTEAFF.

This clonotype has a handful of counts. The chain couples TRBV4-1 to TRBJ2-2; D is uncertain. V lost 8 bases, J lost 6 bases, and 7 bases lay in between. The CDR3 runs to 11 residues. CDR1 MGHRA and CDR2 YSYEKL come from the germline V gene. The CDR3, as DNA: TGCGCCAGCCTCTACGCCGGGGAGCTGTTTTTT. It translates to CASLYAGELFF.

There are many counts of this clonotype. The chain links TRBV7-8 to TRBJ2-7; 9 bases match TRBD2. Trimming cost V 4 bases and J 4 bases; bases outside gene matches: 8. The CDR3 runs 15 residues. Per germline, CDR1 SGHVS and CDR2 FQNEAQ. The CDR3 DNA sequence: TGTGCCAGCAGCTCCTGGGCTAGCGGGGCTTACGAGCAGTACTTC. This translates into CASSSWASGAYEQYF. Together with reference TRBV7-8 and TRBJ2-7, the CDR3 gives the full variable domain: GAGVSQSPRYKVAKRGQDVALRCDPISGHVSLFWYQQALGQGPEFLTYFQNEAQLDKSGLPSDRFFAERPEGSVSTLKIQRTQQEDSAVYLCASSSWASGAYEQYFGPGTRLTVT.

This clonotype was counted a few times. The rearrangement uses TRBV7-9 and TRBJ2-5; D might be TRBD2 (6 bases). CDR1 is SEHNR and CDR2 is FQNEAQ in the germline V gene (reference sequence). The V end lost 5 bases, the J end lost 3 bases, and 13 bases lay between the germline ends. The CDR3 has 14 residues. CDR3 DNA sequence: TGTGCCAGCAGCCGCTTGGAGGGGAAAGAGACCCAGTACTTC. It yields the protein CASSRLEGKETQYF. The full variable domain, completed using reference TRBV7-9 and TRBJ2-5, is DTGVSQNPRHKITKRGQNVTFRCDPISEHNRLYWYRQTLGQGPEFLTYFQNEAQLEKSRLLSDRFSAERPKGSFSTLEIQRTEQGDSAMYLCASSRLEGKETQYFGPGTRLLVL.

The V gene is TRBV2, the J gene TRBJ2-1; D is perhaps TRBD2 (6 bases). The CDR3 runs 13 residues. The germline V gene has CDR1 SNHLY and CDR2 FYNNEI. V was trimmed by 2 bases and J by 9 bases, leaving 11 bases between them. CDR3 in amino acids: CASSEKTSSEQFF. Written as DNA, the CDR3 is TGTGCCAGCAGTGAAAAAACTAGCAGTGAGCAGTTCTTC.

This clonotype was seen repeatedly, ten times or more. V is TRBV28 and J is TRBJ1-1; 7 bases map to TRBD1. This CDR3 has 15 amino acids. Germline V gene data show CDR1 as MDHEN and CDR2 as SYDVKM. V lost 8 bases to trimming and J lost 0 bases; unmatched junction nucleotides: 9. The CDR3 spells CASRIRGQMNTEAFF. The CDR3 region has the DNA TGTGCCAGCCGCATAAGGGGACAGATGAACACTGAAGCTTTCTTT.

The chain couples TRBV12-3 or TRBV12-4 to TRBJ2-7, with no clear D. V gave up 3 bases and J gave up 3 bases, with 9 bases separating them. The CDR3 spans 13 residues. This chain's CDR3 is CASSFGHIYEQYF. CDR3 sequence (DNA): TGTGCCAGCAGTTTTGGTCATATCTACGAGCAGTACTTC.

This CDR3 is CASRTGDGRMNTEAFF. DNA for the CDR3: TGTGCCAGCAGGACCGGGGACGGTCGTATGAACACTGAAGCTTTCTTT. The chain joins TRBV2 to TRBJ1-1, with TRBD1 as a possible D gene (5 bases). The CDR3 spans 16 residues. Trimming removed 6 bases at V and 0 bases at J, with 17 bases between. Germline values: CDR1 SNHLY, CDR2 FYNNEI.

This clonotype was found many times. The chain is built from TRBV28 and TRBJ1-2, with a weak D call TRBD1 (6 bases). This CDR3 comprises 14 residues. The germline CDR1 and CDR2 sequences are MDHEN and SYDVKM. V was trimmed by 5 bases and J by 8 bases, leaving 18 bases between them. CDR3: CASSPLPGAGGYTF. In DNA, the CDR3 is TGTGCCAGCAGTCCCTTACCGGGGGCGGGAGGCTACACCTTC.

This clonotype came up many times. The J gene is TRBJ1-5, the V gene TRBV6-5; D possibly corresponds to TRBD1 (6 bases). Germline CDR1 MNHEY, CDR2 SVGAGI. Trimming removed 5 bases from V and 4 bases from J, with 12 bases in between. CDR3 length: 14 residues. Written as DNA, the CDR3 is TGTGCCAGCAGTCAGGACAGTCCTAATCAGCCCCAGCATTTT. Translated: CASSQDSPNQPQHF.

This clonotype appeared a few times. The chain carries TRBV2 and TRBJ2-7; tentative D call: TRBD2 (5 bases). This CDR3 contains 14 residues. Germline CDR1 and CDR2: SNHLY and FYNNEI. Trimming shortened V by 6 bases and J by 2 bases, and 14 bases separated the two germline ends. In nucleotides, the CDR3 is TGTGCCAGCAGGGACTCCCTTAGAACCTACGAGCAGTACTTC. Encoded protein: CASRDSLRTYEQYF.

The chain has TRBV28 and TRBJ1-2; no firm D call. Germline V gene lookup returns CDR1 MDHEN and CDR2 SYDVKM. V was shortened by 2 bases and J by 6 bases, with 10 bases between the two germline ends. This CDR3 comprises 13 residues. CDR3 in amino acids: CASSLPRIDGYTF. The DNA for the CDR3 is TGTGCCAGCAGTTTACCCAGGATTGATGGCTACACCTTC.

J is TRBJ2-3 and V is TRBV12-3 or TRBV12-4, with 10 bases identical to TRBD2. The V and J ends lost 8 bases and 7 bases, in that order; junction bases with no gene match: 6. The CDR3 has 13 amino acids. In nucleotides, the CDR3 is TGTGCCAGCGTCGGGACTAGCGAGAATACGCAGTATTTT. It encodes CASVGTSENTQYF.

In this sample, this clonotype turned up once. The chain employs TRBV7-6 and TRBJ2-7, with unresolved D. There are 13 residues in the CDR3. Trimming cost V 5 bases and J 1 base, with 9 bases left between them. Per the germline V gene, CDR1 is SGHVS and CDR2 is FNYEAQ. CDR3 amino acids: CASSPIASYEQYF. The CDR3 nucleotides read TGTGCCAGCAGCCCAATAGCTTCCTACGAGCAGTACTTC.

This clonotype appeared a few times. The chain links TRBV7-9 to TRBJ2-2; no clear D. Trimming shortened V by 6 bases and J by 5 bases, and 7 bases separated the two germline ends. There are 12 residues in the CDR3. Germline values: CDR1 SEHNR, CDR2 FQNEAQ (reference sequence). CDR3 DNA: TGTGCCAGCAGGGAAGGGACCGGGGAGCTGTTTTTT. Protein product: CASREGTGELFF.

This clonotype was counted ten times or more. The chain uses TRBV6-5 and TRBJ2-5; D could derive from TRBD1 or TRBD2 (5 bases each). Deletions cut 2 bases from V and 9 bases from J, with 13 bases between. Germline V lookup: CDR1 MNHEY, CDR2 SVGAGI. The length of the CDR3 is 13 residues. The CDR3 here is CASSYERGRPQYF. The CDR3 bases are TGTGCCAGCAGTTACGAGAGGGGCAGGCCCCAGTACTTC.

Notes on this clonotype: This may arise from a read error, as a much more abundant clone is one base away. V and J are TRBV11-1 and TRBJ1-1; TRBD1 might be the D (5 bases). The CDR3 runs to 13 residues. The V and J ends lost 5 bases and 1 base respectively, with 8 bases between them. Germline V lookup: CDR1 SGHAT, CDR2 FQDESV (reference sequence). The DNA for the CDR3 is TGTGCCAGCAGCATGGGGACGAACACTGAAGCTTTCTTT. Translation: CASSMGTNTEAFF.

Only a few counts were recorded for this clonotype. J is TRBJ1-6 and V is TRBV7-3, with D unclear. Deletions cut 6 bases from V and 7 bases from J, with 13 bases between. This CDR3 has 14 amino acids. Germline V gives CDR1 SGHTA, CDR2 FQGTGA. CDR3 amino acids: CASSSGFLNSPLHF. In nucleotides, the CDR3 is TGTGCCAGCAGTTCCGGGTTTTTGAATTCACCCCTCCACTTT.

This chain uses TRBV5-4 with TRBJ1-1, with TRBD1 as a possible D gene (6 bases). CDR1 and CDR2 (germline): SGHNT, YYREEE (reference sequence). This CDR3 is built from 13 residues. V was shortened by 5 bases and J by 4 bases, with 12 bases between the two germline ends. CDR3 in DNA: TGTGCCAGCAGGGCCAGGGGAAGCACTGAAGCTTTCTTT. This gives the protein CASRARGSTEAFF.

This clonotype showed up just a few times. Here the CDR3 reads CASSHLRVPYEQYF. The CDR3 DNA reads TGTGCCAGCAGTCACCTAAGGGTCCCCTACGAGCAGTACTTC. The V and J genes are TRBV28 and TRBJ2-7, with unresolved D. CDR3 size: 14 residues. CDR1 and CDR2 (germline): MDHEN, SYDVKM. The V gene lost 5 bases and the J gene lost 2 bases, with 13 bases spanning the gap.

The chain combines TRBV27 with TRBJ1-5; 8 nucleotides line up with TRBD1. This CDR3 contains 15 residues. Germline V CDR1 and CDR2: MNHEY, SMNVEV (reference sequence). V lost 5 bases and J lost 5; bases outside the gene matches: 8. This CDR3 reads CASSPGTGGHQPQHF. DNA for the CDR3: TGTGCCAGCAGTCCCGGGACAGGTGGGCATCAGCCCCAGCATTTT.

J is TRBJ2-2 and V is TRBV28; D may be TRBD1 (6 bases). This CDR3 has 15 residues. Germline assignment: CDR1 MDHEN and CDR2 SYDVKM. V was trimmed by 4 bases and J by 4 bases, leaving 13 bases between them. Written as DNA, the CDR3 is TGTGCCAGCAGTTCGATACAGGGCGGCACCGGGGAGCTGTTTTTT. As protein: CASSSIQGGTGELFF. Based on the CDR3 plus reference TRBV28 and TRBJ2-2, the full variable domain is DVKVTQSSRYLVKRTGEKVFLECVQDMDHENMFWYRQDPGLGLRLIYFSYDVKMKEKGDIPEGYSVSREKKERFSLILESASTNQTSMYLCASSSIQGGTGELFFGEGSRLTVL.

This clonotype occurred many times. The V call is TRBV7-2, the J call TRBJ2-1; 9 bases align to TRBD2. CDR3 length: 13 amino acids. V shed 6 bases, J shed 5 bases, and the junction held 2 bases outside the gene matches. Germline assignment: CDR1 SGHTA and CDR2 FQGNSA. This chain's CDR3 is CASRAGGDNEQFF. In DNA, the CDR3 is TGTGCCAGCAGGGCGGGGGGGGACAATGAGCAGTTCTTC.

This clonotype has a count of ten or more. The CDR3 nucleotides read TGTGCCAGCAGCGGCACGACAGGCCCTCCCGGTGGCAACGTCCTGACTTTC. Protein product: CASSGTTGPPGGNVLTF. The chain recombines TRBV7-9 with TRBJ2-6; D is perhaps TRBD1 (6 bases). This CDR3 has 17 residues. With 5 bases removed from V and 9 bases from J, the gap between germline ends came to 23 bases. The germline V gene has CDR1 SEHNR and CDR2 FQNEAQ (reference sequence).

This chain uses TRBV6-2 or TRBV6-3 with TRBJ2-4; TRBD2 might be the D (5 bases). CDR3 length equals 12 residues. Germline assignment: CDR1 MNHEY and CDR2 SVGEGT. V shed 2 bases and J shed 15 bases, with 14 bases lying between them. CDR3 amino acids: CASSYEGSVLYF. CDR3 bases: TGTGCCAGCAGTTACGAGGGCTCAGTTTTGTACTTC.

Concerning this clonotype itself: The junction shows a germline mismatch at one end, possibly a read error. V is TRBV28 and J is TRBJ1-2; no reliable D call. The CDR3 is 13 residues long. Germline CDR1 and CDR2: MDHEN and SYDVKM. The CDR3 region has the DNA TGTGCCAGCGGTTTGGCACGGGGCTATGGCTACACCTTC. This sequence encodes CASGLARGYGYTF.